This T cell receptor beta chain derives from a study of T cells in Graves' hyperthyroidism and ophthalmopathy. General study results and limits: Ophthalmopathy was identified by the model a median 6.5 months ahead of onset. Appearing also in blood were most of the thyroid clonotypes expanded above 0.001. In simple terms, a model built on 13 V-J features told ophthalmopathy apart from stable hyperthyroidism.

Germline V gene data show CDR1 as SNHLY and CDR2 as FYNNEI. J was trimmed by 7 bases and V by 6 bases; bases with no gene match: 14. This CDR3 has 16 residues. Using RNA transcripts as the source, TCR beta CDR3 regions were amplified. First-round RT-PCR targeting the TCR CDR3 was performed with the HTBI primer set. TCRdb re-analysed the multiplex PCR reads in MiXCR, keeping a single row per CDR3 protein. The table lists 500,000 to 800,000 distinct CDR3 sequences, 45% of them singletons. Those patients with uncontrolled infection, other autoimmune disease, pregnancy or lactation were excluded. Details on this clonotype: Its antigen is not known.

Sequencing was performed on peripheral blood or thyroid tissue (not recorded which). This chain joins TRBV2 and TRBJ1-4; 7 bases match TRBD1. The receptor was isolated from an adult man with Graves' disease, either hyperthyroidism or ophthalmopathy (not recorded which). The CDR3 loop is CASRSDFKQGREKLFF. CDR3 coding DNA: TGTGCCAGCAGATCCGACTTCAAACAGGGGCGTGAAAAACTGTTTTTT.